The clone carrying this TCR beta chain was seen a few times. The data were taken from a study of control samples from healthy donors and cancer patients. Libraries were prepared by immunoSEQ multiplex PCR; TCRdb keeps only in-frame clonotypes and omits some of them. The profile shows roughly 370,000 clones, around 90% of them singletons. The CDR3 length is 15 residues. Germline V gives CDR1 LNHDA, CDR2 SQIVND (reference sequence). Unmatched junction bases numbered 8, after V lost 4 bases and J lost 8 bases. Sequencing used PBMCs. This sequence joins TRBV19 and TRBJ1-1; TRBD1 agrees at 12 bases. The TCR comes from a middle-aged man with head and neck cancer. The CDR3 DNA reads as TGTGCCAGTAGTAAACTCCGGGACAGGGGGCTCGAAGCTTTCTTT. Protein: CASSKLRDRGLEAFF.